These T cell receptor beta chains were read from a single sample in a study of T cells after yellow fever vaccination. Using its own MiXCR run on the 5' RACE reads, TCRdb lists one record per CDR3 protein. The sample has some 560,000 distinct CDR3 sequences, 19% seen once. Sequenced here: PBMCs, sampled 15 days after the yellow fever booster vaccination. These receptors came from a man aged 25 to 45 who received the YFV17D yellow fever vaccine. CDR3s include the opening cysteine and the closing phenylalanine or tryptophan. A D gene is named only where the DNA matches it firmly. Clone size is not always given. Where it is, it says once, few, many or a class for expanded clones.

D: .; J: TRBJ2-1; V: TRBV20-1; size: few; CDR3: CSAREDQVNVQYEQFF; DNA: TGCAGTGCTAGAGAAGATCAGGTCAACGTCCAATATGAGCAGTTCTTC
D: .; J: TRBJ2-3; V: TRBV20-1; size: .; CDR3: CSAPVAGSTDTQYF; DNA: TGCAGTGCTCCAGTAGCAGGAAGCACAGATACGCAGTATTTT
D: .; J: TRBJ2-1; V: TRBV15; size: .; CDR3: CATSNIGGIDNEQFF; DNA: TGTGCCACCAGCAACATCGGGGGTATCGACAATGAGCAGTTCTTC
D: .; J: TRBJ2-7; V: TRBV6-2/TRBV6-3; size: .; CDR3: CASSYSSRSSYEQYF; DNA: TGTGCCAGCAGTTACTCGTCCCGGAGCTCCTACGAGCAGTACTTC
D: .; J: TRBJ2-1; V: TRBV9; size: .; CDR3: CASSVYGTSSYNEQFF; DNA: TGTGCCAGCAGCGTATACGGGACTTCCTCCTACAATGAGCAGTTCTTC
D: .; J: TRBJ1-1; V: TRBV12-3/TRBV12-4; size: .; CDR3: CASSPQGSLLSTEAFF; DNA: TGTGCCAGCAGCCCCCAGGGAAGTCTATTGAGCACTGAAGCTTTCTTT
D: .; J: TRBJ1-6; V: TRBV20-1; size: once; CDR3: CSAPLGTSRNSPLHF; DNA: TGCAGTGCTCCACTAGGGACGTCCCGCAATTCACCCCTCCACTTT
D: .; J: TRBJ2-1; V: TRBV20-1; size: many; CDR3: CSARDVSGQFSYNEQFF; DNA: TGCAGTGCTAGAGATGTTTCCGGACAGTTTTCCTACAATGAGCAGTTCTTC
D: .; J: TRBJ2-7; V: TRBV29-1; size: .; CDR3: CSAKRVLGHEQYF; DNA: TGCAGCGCCAAACGCGTTTTGGGCCACGAGCAGTACTTC
D: .; J: TRBJ2-3; V: TRBV9; size: many; CDR3: CASSVGTALGDTQYF; DNA: TGTGCCAGCAGCGTAGGAACAGCCCTTGGAGATACGCAGTATTTT
D: .; J: TRBJ1-4; V: TRBV4-3; size: few; CDR3: CASSQDRQINEKLFF; DNA: TGCGCCAGCAGCCAAGATCGGCAGATTAATGAAAAACTGTTTTTT
D: .; J: TRBJ2-3; V: TRBV24-1; size: .; CDR3: CATSDIRAGTDTQYF; DNA: TGTGCCACCAGTGACATCAGGGCGGGCACAGATACGCAGTATTTT
D: TRBD2; J: TRBJ2-3; V: TRBV29-1; size: .; CDR3: CSARGASGPDTQYF; DNA: TGCAGCGCCCGGGGGGCTAGCGGGCCAGATACGCAGTATTTT
D: .; J: TRBJ2-7; V: TRBV20-1; size: .; CDR3: CSASDGSWEQYF; DNA: TGCAGTGCTAGCGACGGCTCCTGGGAGCAGTACTTC
D: TRBD2; J: TRBJ2-5; V: TRBV20-1; size: few; CDR3: CSVKAASGETQYF; DNA: TGCAGTGTCAAAGCGGCTAGCGGGGAGACCCAGTACTTC
D: .; J: TRBJ1-1; V: TRBV29-1; size: .; CDR3: CSARFSRSPGGAFF; DNA: TGCAGCGCCCGCTTTAGTAGGTCTCCCGGGGGAGCTTTCTTT
D: .; J: TRBJ1-2; V: TRBV12-3/TRBV12-4; size: few; CDR3: CAITGGWDGYTF; DNA: TGTGCCATCACGGGGGGCTGGGATGGCTACACCTTC
D: TRBD1; J: TRBJ1-1; V: TRBV7-2; size: few; CDR3: CASTSTGDHTEAFF; DNA: TGTGCCAGCACGTCCACAGGGGATCACACTGAAGCTTTCTTT
D: .; J: TRBJ2-2; V: TRBV5-1; size: few; CDR3: CASSLGVQGTGELFF; DNA: TGCGCCAGCAGCTTGGGGGTCCAGGGCACCGGGGAGCTGTTTTTT
D: TRBD1; J: TRBJ2-1; V: TRBV5-1; size: few; CDR3: CASSLLGTAYNEQFF; DNA: TGCGCCAGCAGCTTGCTCGGGACAGCCTACAATGAGCAGTTCTTC
D: TRBD2; J: TRBJ2-3; V: TRBV6-1; size: few; CDR3: CASRKAGGFPDTQYF; DNA: TGTGCCAGCAGGAAAGCGGGAGGGTTCCCAGATACGCAGTATTTT
D: .; J: TRBJ2-5; V: TRBV5-1; size: few; CDR3: CASSLAPNPGEGETQYF; DNA: TGCGCCAGCAGCTTGGCCCCTAACCCGGGAGAAGGGGAGACCCAGTACTTC
D: .; J: TRBJ1-6; V: TRBV7-9; size: .; CDR3: CASSRGDGPLHF; DNA: TGTGCCAGCAGCCGGGGAGATGGGCCCCTCCACTTT
D: TRBD2; J: TRBJ2-7; V: TRBV20-1; size: .; CDR3: CSAREKLLAGKGYEQYF; DNA: TGCAGTGCTAGAGAGAAACTCCTAGCGGGAAAGGGCTACGAGCAGTACTTC